These 4 T cell receptor beta chains were sequenced from one sample in a study of T cells in Graves' hyperthyroidism and ophthalmopathy. Amplified TCR beta CDR3 regions derived from RNA transcripts. Researchers ran a first-round RT-PCR on the TCR CDR3 using the HTBI primer set. MiXCR, run by TCRdb on the multiplex PCR reads, gives a single entry per CDR3 protein. The sample has 250,000 to 300,000 distinct CDR3 sequences; approximately 18% are singletons. Sequenced: blood. Receptor source: a man in his fifties or sixties with Graves' ophthalmopathy.

This clonotype was counted many times. This chain links TRBV11-2 with TRBJ2-1, with TRBD2 matching 8 bases. The CDR3 runs to 17 residues. With V trimmed by 2 bases and J by 1 base, 7 bases remained unmatched. The germline gives CDR1 SGHAT, CDR2 FQNNGV. CDR3 coding DNA: TGTGCCAGCAGCTTATGGGGTAGCGGGACTTCCTACAATGAGCAGTTCTTC. It codes for CASSLWGSGTSYNEQFF. Looking up the rest from reference TRBV11-2 and TRBJ2-1 gives the full variable domain: EAGVAQSPRYKIIEKRQSVAFWCNPISGHATLYWYQQILGQGPKLLIQFQNNGVVDDSQLPKDRFSAERLKGVDSTLKIQPAKLEDSAVYLCASSLWGSGTSYNEQFFGPGTRLTVL.

The chain employs TRBV20-1 and TRBJ1-2; weak D call: TRBD1 (6 bases). V lost 6 bases to trimming and J lost 6 bases, with 20 bases between them. This CDR3 region has 14 residues. In germline, CDR1 is DFQATT, CDR2 SNEGSKA (reference sequence). The CDR3 nucleotides are TGCAGTGCCAGTGGGCAGGGGACGCACCATGGCTACACCTTC. Its protein is CSASGQGTHHGYTF.

This clonotype came up many times. The chain uses TRBV14 and TRBJ2-1, with D possibly being TRBD2 (5 bases). Trimming took off 1 base at V and 9 bases at J, with 13 bases between the two ends. CDR3 length equals 14 residues. The germline gives CDR1 SGHDN, CDR2 FVKESK. This CDR3 is CASSQASVAGEQFF. CDR3 sequence (DNA): TGTGCCAGCAGCCAAGCTAGTGTGGCGGGTGAGCAGTTCTTC.

The rearrangement uses TRBV5-1 and TRBJ1-6, with D maybe TRBD1 (6 bases). This CDR3 comprises 14 residues. Trimming stripped 5 bases from V and 10 bases from J, with 16 bases between. The germline CDR1 and CDR2 sequences are SGHRS and YFSETQ. The CDR3 coding sequence is TGCGCCAGCAGACTAGAGGGGGAATACTCACCCCTCCACTTT. Its translation is CASRLEGEYSPLHF.